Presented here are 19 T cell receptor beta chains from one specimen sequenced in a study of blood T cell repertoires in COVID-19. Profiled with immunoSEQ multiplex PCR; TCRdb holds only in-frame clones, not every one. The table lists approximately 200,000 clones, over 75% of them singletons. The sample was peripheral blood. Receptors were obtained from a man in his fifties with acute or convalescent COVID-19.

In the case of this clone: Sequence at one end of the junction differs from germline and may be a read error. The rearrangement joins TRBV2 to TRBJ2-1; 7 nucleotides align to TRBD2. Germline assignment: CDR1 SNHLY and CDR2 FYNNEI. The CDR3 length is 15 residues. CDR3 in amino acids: CASSFWGGSYNEQLF. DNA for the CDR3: TGTGCCAGCAGTTTCTGGGGGGGGTCCTACAATGAGCAGCTCTTC. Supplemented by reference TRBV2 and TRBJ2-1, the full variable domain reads EPEVTQTPSHQVTQMGQEVILRCVPISNHLYFYWYRQILGQKVEFLVSFYNNEISEKSEIFDDQFSVERPDGSNFTLKIRSTKLEDSAMYFCASSFWGGSYNEQLFGPGTRLTVL.

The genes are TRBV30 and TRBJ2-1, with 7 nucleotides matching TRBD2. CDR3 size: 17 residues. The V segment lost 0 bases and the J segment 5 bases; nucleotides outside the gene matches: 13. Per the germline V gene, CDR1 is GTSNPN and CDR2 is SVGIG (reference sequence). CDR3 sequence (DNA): TGTGCCTGGAGTGTACACGGACTAGGTTCGATCAACAATGAGCAGTTCTTC. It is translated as CAWSVHGLGSINNEQFF. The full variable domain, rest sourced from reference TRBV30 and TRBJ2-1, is SQTIHQWPATLVQPVGSPLSLECTVEGTSNPNLYWYRQAAGRGLQLLFYSVGIGQISSEVPQNLSASRPQDRQFILSSKKLLLSDSGFYLCAWSVHGLGSINNEQFFGPGTRLTVL.

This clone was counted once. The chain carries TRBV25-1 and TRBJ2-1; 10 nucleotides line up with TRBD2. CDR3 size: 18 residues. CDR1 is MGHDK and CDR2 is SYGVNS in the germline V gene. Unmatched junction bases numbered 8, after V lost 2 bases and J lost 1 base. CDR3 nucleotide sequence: TGTGCCAGCAGTGAAGGGGTAGCGGGGGGTTGGTCCTACAATGAGCAGTTCTTC. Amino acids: CASSEGVAGGWSYNEQFF.

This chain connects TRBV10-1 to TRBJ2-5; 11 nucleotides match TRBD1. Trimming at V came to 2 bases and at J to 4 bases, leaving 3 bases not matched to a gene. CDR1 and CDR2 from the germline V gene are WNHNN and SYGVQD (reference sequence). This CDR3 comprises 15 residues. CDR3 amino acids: CASSEGQGAGETQYF. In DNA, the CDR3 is TGCGCCAGCAGTGAGGGACAGGGGGCTGGAGAGACCCAGTACTTC.

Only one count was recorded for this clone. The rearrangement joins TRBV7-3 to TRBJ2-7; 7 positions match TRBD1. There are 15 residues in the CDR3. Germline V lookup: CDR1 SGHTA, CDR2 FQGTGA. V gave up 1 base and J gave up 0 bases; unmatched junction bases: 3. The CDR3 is CASSLMGTVSYEQYF. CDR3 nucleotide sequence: TGTGCCAGCAGCTTAATGGGGACAGTCTCCTACGAGCAGTACTTC.

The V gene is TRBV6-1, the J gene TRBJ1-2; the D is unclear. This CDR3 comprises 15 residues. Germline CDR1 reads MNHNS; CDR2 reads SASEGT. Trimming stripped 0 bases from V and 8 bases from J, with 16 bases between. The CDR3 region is CASSEAGWAGGGYTF. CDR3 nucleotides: TGTGCCAGCAGTGAAGCTGGATGGGCGGGAGGAGGCTACACCTTC.

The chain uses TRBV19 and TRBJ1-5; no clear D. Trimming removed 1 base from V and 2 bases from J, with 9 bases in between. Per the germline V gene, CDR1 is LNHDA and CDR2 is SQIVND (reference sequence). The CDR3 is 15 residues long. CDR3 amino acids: CASSIGPGGNQPQHF. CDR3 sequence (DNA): TGTGCCAGTAGTATAGGGCCCGGAGGCAATCAGCCCCAGCATTTT.

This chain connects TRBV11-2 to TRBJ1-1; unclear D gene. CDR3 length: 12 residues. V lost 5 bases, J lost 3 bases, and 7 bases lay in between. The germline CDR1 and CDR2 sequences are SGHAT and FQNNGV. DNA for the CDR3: TGTGCCAGCAGCCTTATAGACACTGAAGCTTTCTTT. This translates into CASSLIDTEAFF.

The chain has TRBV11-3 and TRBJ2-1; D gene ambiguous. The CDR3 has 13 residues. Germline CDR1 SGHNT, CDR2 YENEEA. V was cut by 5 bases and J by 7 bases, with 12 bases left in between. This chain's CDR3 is CASSPPEMNEQFF. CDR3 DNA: TGTGCCAGCAGCCCCCCGGAGATGAATGAGCAGTTCTTC.

The CDR3 region has the DNA TGCGCCAGCAGCTTGGGGTCCGGGACAGGGATCCAAGAGACCCAGTACTTC. This translates into CASSLGSGTGIQETQYF. The rearrangement links TRBV5-1 to TRBJ2-5; 9 bases are a match to TRBD1. V lost 0 bases, J lost 1 base, and 7 bases stayed unmatched. The CDR3 is made up of 17 amino acids. Germline CDR1 and CDR2: SGHRS and YFSETQ. Filled out from reference TRBV5-1 and TRBJ2-5, the complete variable domain reads KAGVTQTPRYLIKTRGQQVTLSCSPISGHRSVSWYQQTPGQGLQFLFEYFSETQRNKGNFPGRFSGRQFSNSRSEMNVSTLELGDSALYLCASSLGSGTGIQETQYFGPGTRLLVL.

The CDR3 DNA reads as TGTGCCAGTAGGCTCACTAGGGGGTCTCTCTATGGCTACACCTTC. Its translation is CASRLTRGSLYGYTF. The chain carries TRBV19 and TRBJ1-2, with D perhaps matching TRBD1 (6 bases). Trimming took off 6 bases at V and 4 bases at J, with 18 bases between the two ends. The germline CDR1 and CDR2 sequences are LNHDA and SQIVND (reference sequence). The CDR3 has 15 residues.

CDR3 nucleotides: TGTGCCAGCAGGGAGGGTATCCGGGGTGGCTACACCTTC. Translation: CASREGIRGGYTF. The chain links TRBV27 to TRBJ1-2, with D hard to call. This CDR3 comprises 13 residues. Germline CDR1 is MNHEY and CDR2 is SMNVEV (reference sequence). V was trimmed by 6 bases and J by 7 bases, leaving 15 bases between them.

CDR3 sequence (DNA): TGTGCCAGCTCCCTCCGACAGGAAAATGGCTACACCTTC. Its protein product is CASSLRQENGYTF. This rearrangement joins TRBV18 to TRBJ1-2, with a tentative D call TRBD1 (6 bases). The germline V gene has CDR1 KGHSH and CDR2 LQKENI. This CDR3 is built from 13 residues. The germline V and J ends were trimmed by 6 bases and 6 bases, with 14 bases remaining between them.

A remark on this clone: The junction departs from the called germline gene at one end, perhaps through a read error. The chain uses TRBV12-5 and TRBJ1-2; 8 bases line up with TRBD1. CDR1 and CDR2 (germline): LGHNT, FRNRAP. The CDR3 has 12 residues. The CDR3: CASGTGGDGYTF. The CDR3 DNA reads TGCGCTAGTGGAACAGGGGGAGATGGCTACACCTTC.

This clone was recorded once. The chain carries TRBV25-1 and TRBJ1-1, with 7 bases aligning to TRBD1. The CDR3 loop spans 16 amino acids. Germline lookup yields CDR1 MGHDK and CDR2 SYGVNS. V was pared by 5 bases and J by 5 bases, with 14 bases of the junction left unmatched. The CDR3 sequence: CASSRGAGGFRTEAFF. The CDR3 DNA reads TGTGCCAGCAGTCGAGGGGCAGGGGGTTTTCGAACTGAAGCTTTCTTT.

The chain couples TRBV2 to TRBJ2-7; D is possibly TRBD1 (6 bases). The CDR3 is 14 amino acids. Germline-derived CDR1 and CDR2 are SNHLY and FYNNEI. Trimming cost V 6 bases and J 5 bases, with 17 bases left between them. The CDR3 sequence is CASSIQGPIDEQYF. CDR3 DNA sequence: TGTGCCAGCAGCATACAGGGACCGATCGACGAGCAGTACTTC. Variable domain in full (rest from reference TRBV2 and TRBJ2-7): EPEVTQTPSHQVTQMGQEVILRCVPISNHLYFYWYRQILGQKVEFLVSFYNNEISEKSEIFDDQFSVERPDGSNFTLKIRSTKLEDSAMYFCASSIQGPIDEQYFGPGTRLTVT.

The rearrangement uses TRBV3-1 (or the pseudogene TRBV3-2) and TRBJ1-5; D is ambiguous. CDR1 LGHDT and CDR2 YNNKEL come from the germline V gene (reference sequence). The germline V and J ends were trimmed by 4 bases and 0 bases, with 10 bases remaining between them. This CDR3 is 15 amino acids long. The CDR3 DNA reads TGTGCCAGCAGCCCGGTGCCCTATAGCAATCAGCCCCAGCATTTT. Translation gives CASSPVPYSNQPQHF.

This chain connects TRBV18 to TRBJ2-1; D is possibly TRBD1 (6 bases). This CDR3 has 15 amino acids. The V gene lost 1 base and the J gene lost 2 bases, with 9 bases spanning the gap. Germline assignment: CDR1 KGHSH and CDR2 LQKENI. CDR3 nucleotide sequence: TGTGCCAGCTCACCACTTGAGGGGGCCTACAATGAGCAGTTCTTC. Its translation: CASSPLEGAYNEQFF.

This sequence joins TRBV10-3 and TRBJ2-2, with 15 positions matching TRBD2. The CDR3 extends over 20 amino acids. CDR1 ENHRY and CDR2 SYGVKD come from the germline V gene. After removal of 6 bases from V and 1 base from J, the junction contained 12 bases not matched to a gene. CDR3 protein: CAISPATGLAGGQNTGELFF. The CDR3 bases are TGTGCCATCAGCCCCGCGACTGGACTAGCGGGGGGGCAGAACACCGGGGAGCTGTTTTTT.